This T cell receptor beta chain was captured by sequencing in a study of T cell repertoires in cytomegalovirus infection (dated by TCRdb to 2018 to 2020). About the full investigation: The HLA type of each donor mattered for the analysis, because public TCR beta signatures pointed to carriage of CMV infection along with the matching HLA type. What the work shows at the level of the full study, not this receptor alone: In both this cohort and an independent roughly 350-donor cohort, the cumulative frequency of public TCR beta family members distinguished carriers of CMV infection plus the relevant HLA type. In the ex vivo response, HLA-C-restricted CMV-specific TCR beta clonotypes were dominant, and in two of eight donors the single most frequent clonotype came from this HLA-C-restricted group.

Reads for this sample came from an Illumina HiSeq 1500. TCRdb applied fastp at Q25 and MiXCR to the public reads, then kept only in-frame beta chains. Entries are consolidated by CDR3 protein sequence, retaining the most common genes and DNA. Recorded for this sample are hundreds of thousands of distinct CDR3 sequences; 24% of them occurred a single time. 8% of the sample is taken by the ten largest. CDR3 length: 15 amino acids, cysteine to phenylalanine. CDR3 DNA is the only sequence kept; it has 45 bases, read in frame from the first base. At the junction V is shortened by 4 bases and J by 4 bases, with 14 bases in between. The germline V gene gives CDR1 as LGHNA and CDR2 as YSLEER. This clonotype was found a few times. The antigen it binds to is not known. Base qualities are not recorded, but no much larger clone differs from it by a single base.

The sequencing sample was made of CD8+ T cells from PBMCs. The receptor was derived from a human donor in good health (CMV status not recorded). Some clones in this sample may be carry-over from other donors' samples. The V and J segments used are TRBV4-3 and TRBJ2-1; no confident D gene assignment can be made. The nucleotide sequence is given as TGCGCCAGCAGCCGCGACATAGGCTTTTACAATGAGCAGTTCTTC. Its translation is CASSRDIGFYNEQFF.